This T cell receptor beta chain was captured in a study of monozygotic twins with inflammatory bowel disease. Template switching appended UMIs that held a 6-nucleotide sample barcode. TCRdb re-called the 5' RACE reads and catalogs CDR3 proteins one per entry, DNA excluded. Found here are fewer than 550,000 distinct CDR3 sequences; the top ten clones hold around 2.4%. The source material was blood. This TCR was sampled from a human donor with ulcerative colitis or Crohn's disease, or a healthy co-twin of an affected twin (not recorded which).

The CDR3: CASSPGLFEGARGGYTF. The gene calls are TRBV5-4 and TRBJ1-2; TCRdb's D call, TRBD1, is unchecked because there is no DNA. The CDR3 runs to 17 residues. The germline V gene has CDR1 SGHNT and CDR2 YYREEE (reference sequence).